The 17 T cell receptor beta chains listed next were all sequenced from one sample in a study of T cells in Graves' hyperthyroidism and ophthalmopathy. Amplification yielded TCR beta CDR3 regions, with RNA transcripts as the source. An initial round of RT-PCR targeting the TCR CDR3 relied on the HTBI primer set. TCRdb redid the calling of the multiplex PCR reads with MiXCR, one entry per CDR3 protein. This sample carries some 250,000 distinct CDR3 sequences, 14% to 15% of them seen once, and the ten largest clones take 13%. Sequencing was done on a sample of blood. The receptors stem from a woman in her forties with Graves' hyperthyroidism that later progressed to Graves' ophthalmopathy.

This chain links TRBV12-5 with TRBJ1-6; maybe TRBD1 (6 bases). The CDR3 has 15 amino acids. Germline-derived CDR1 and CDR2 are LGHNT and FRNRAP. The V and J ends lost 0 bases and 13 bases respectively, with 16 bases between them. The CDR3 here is CASGLVKTGRDPLHF. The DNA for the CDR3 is TGTGCTAGTGGTTTGGTAAAAACAGGGCGGGATCCCCTCCACTTT. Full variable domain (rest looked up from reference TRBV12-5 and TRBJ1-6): DARVTQTPRHKVTEMGQEVTMRCQPILGHNTVFWYRQTMMQGLELLAYFRNRAPLDDSGMPKDRFSAEMPDATLATLKIQPSEPRDSAVYFCASGLVKTGRDPLHFGNGTRLTVT.

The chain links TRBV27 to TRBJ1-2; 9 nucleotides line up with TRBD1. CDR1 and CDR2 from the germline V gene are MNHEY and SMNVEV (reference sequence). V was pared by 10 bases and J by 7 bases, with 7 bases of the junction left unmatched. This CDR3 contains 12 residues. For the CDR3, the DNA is TGTGCCATCCGGGACAGGGTCGGTGGCTACACCTTC. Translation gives CAIRDRVGGYTF.

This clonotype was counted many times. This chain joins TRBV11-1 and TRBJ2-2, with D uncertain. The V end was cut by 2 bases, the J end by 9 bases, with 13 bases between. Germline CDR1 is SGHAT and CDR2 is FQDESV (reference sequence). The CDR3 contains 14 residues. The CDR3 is CASSLQELSWELFF. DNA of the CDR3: TGTGCCAGCAGCTTACAGGAACTGAGCTGGGAGCTGTTTTTT.

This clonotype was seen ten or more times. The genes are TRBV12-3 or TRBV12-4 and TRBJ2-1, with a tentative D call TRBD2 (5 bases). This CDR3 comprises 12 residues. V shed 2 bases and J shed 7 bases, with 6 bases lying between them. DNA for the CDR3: TGTGCCAGCAGTTTAAGGAGGAATGAGCAGTTCTTC. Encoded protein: CASSLRRNEQFF.

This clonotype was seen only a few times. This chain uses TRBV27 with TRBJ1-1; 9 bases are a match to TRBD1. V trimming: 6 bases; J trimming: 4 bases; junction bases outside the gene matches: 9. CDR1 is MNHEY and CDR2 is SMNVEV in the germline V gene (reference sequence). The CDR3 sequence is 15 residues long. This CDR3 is CASSYDGQGTTEAFF. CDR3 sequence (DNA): TGTGCCAGCAGCTACGATGGACAGGGGACCACTGAAGCTTTCTTT.

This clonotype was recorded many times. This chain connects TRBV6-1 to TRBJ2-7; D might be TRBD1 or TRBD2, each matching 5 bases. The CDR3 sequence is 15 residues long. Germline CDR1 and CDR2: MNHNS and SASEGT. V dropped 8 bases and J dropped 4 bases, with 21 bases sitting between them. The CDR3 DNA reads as TGTGCCAGCCAGGGAGCCACCGGGATCTCGTACGAGCAGTACTTC. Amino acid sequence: CASQGATGISYEQYF.

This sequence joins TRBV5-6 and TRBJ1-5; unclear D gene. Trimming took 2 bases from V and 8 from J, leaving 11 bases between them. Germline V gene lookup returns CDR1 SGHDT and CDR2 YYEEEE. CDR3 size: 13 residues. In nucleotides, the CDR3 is TGTGCCAGCAGCTTCTCAACTGCCGAGCCCCAGCATTTT. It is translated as CASSFSTAEPQHF.

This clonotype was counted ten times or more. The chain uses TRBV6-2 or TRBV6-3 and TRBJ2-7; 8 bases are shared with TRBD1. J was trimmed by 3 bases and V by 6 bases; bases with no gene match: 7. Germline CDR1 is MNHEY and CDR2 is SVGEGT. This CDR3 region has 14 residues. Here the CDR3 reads CASSKDRVGYEQYF. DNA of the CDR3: TGTGCCAGCAGCAAGGACAGGGTGGGCTACGAGCAGTACTTC.

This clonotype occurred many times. The CDR3 reads CSARDFSGTNHNTGELFF. DNA for the CDR3: TGCAGTGCTAGAGACTTTTCCGGGACTAACCATAACACCGGGGAGCTGTTTTTT. The V and J genes are TRBV20-1 and TRBJ2-2, with 7 bases fitting TRBD2. Trimming at V came to 0 bases and at J to 2 bases, leaving 12 bases not matched to a gene. Germline CDR1 and CDR2: DFQATT and SNEGSKA (reference sequence). The CDR3 extends over 18 amino acids.

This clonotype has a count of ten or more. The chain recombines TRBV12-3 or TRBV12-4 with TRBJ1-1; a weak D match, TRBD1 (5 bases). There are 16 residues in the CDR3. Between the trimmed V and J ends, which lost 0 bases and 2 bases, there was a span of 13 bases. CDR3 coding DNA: TGTGCCAGCAGTTTAGCCGGCCAGGGCCCCAACACTGAAGCTTTCTTT. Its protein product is CASSLAGQGPNTEAFF.

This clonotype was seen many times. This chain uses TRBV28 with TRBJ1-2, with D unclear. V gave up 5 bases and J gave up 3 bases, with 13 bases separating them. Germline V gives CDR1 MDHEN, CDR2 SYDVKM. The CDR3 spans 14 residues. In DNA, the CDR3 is TGTGCCAGCAGTCCCCCCGGAGGGTACTATGGCTACACCTTC. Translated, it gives CASSPPGGYYGYTF.

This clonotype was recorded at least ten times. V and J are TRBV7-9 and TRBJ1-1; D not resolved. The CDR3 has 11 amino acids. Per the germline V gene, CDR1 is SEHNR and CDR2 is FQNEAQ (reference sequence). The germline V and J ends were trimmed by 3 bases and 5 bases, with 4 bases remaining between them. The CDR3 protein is CASSFETEAFF. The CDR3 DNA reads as TGTGCCAGCAGCTTTGAGACTGAAGCTTTCTTT.

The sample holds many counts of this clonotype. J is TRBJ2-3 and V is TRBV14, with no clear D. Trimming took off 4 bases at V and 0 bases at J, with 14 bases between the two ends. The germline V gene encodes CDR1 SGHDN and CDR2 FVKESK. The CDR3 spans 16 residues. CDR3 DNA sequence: TGTGCCAGCAGCCCCTTAATGGGGATTAGCACAGATACGCAGTATTTT. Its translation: CASSPLMGISTDTQYF.

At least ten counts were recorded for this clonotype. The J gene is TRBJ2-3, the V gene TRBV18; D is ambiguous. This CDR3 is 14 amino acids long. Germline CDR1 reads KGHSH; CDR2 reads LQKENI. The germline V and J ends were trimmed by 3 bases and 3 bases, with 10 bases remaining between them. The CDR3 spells CASSPIPPTDTQYF. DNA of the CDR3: TGTGCCAGCTCACCCATCCCGCCTACAGATACGCAGTATTTT.

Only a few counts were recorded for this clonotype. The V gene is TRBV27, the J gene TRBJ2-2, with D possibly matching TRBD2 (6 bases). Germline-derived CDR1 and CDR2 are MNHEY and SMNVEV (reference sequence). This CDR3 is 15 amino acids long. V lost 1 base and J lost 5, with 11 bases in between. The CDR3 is CASSLFGTSTGELFF. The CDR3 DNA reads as TGTGCCAGCAGTTTATTCGGGACTTCAACCGGGGAGCTGTTTTTT.

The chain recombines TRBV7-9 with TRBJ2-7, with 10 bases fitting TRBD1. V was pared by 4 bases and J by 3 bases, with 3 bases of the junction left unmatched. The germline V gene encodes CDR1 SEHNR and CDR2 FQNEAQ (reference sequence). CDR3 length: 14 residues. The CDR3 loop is CASSYWTGGYEQYF. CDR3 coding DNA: TGTGCCAGCAGCTATTGGACAGGGGGCTACGAGCAGTACTTC.

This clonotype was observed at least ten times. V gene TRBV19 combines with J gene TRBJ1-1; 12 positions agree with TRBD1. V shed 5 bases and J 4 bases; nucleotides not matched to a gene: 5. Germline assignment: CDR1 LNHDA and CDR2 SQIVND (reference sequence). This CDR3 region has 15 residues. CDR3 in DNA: TGTGCCAGTAGTTTCGGGACAGGGGGCGGCACTGAAGCTTTCTTT. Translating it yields CASSFGTGGGTEAFF.